This is a list of T cell receptor beta chains from one sample in a study of blood T cell repertoires in COVID-19. Assay used: immunoSEQ multiplex PCR; TCRdb lists only in-frame clones, some missing. The sample lists 59,000 or so clones; around four fifths were seen once. The sequencing sample was made of peripheral blood. These receptors were collected from a human donor in a cohort sampled during active COVID-19. Each CDR3 is given with its conserved first and last residue. A D gene is named only where the DNA matches it firmly. Rows give clone size only sometimes, using once, few, many, or a class for an expanded clone.

j_call: TRBJ2-1; clone_size: -; v_call: TRBV5-5; d_call: -; cdr3_aa: CASSLGDKWFF; cdr3_nt: TGTGCCAGCAGCCTCGGGGACAAGTGGTTCTTC
j_call: TRBJ1-2; clone_size: -; v_call: TRBV23-1; d_call: -; cdr3_aa: CASSQSRGGDLHGYTF; cdr3_nt: TGCGCCAGCAGTCAATCGAGAGGGGGGGATCTCCATGGCTACACCTTC
j_call: TRBJ2-7; clone_size: -; v_call: TRBV4-1; d_call: -; cdr3_aa: CASSQDPRRLSYEQYF; cdr3_nt: TGCGCCAGCAGCCAAGATCCTAGGCGCCTCTCCTACGAGCAGTACTTC
j_call: TRBJ2-7; clone_size: few; v_call: TRBV6-1; d_call: -; cdr3_aa: CASSETPPTVLSSYEQYF; cdr3_nt: TGTGCCAGCAGTGAAACCCCCCCGACAGTCTTAAGCTCCTACGAGCAGTACTTC
j_call: TRBJ2-5; clone_size: -; v_call: TRBV19; d_call: -; cdr3_aa: CASSMAGFRSQETQYF; cdr3_nt: TGTGCCAGTAGTATGGCTGGTTTTAGGAGCCAAGAGACCCAGTACTTC
j_call: TRBJ1-1; clone_size: -; v_call: TRBV5-6; d_call: -; cdr3_aa: CASSLGYRTLQAFF; cdr3_nt: TGTGCCAGCAGCTTGGGTTACAGGACCTTACAAGCTTTCTTT
j_call: TRBJ2-2; clone_size: -; v_call: TRBV5-4; d_call: TRBD2; cdr3_aa: CAAGGAAGVNTGELFF; cdr3_nt: TGTGCCGCCGGCGGGGCAGCGGGGGTGAACACCGGGGAGCTGTTTTTT
j_call: TRBJ2-1; clone_size: -; v_call: TRBV3-1/TRBV3-2; d_call: TRBD2; cdr3_aa: CASSQVQRGGRTYNEQFF; cdr3_nt: TGTGCCAGCAGCCAAGTTCAGCGGGGGGGCCGGACCTACAATGAGCAGTTCTTC
j_call: TRBJ2-7; clone_size: -; v_call: TRBV13; d_call: TRBD2; cdr3_aa: CASSPRGGVVDEQYF; cdr3_nt: TGTGCCAGCAGCCCCCGGGGGGGTGTCGTGGACGAGCAGTACTTC
j_call: TRBJ2-7; clone_size: -; v_call: TRBV5-1; d_call: TRBD2; cdr3_aa: CASTPTSGGRGEQYF; cdr3_nt: TGCGCCAGCACCCCGACTAGCGGGGGCCGCGGGGAGCAGTACTTC
j_call: TRBJ2-2; clone_size: -; v_call: TRBV5-4; d_call: TRBD1; cdr3_aa: CASTPPGTGARATGELFF; cdr3_nt: TGTGCCAGCACTCCTCCCGGGACAGGGGCCCGGGCCACCGGGGAGCTGTTTTTT
j_call: TRBJ2-5; clone_size: -; v_call: TRBV6-5; d_call: TRBD2; cdr3_aa: CASSPPVGRVETQYF; cdr3_nt: TGTGCCAGCAGTCCCCCCGTGGGGAGGGTGGAGACCCAGTACTTC
j_call: TRBJ1-1; clone_size: -; v_call: TRBV7-8; d_call: -; cdr3_aa: CASSLGGIGAFF; cdr3_nt: TGTGCCAGCAGCCTGGGGGGGATCGGAGCTTTCTTT
j_call: TRBJ1-1; clone_size: -; v_call: TRBV19; d_call: -; cdr3_aa: CASSMEYTEAFF; cdr3_nt: TGTGCCAGTAGTATGGAGTACACTGAAGCTTTCTTT
j_call: TRBJ1-5; clone_size: -; v_call: TRBV7-8; d_call: -; cdr3_aa: CASSLSRYSNQPQHF; cdr3_nt: TGTGCCAGCAGCTTATCCCGTTATAGCAATCAGCCCCAGCATTTT
j_call: TRBJ2-3; clone_size: -; v_call: TRBV5-1; d_call: TRBD1; cdr3_aa: CASSWGQGGPDTQYF; cdr3_nt: TGCGCCAGCAGCTGGGGACAGGGGGGGCCAGATACGCAGTATTTT
j_call: TRBJ1-1; clone_size: -; v_call: TRBV18; d_call: TRBD1; cdr3_aa: CASSPAGGTVEAFF; cdr3_nt: TGTGCCAGCTCACCAGCTGGAGGGACAGTTGAAGCTTTCTTT
j_call: TRBJ1-5; clone_size: -; v_call: TRBV30; d_call: TRBD1; cdr3_aa: CAWSGGQVGRPQHF; cdr3_nt: TGTGCCTGGAGTGGGGGACAGGTCGGGAGGCCCCAGCATTTT
j_call: TRBJ1-5; clone_size: few; v_call: TRBV5-3; d_call: -; cdr3_aa: CARSLIRARVKPQHF; cdr3_nt: TGTGCCAGAAGCTTGATCCGAGCCCGGGTGAAGCCCCAGCATTTT
j_call: TRBJ1-5; clone_size: -; v_call: TRBV7-9; d_call: TRBD1; cdr3_aa: CASSSLGQGRQPQHF; cdr3_nt: TGTGCCAGCAGCTCCCTGGGACAGGGGCGTCAGCCCCAGCATTTT
j_call: TRBJ2-7; clone_size: -; v_call: TRBV6-5; d_call: TRBD2; cdr3_aa: CASSLTSGGTYEQYF; cdr3_nt: TGTGCCAGCAGCTTGACTAGCGGGGGTACCTACGAGCAGTACTTC
j_call: TRBJ1-3; clone_size: -; v_call: TRBV7-9; d_call: -; cdr3_aa: CASSLPAGISGNTIYF; cdr3_nt: TGTGCCAGCAGCCTACCCGCAGGAATCTCTGGAAACACCATATATTTT
j_call: TRBJ1-2; clone_size: -; v_call: TRBV5-1; d_call: -; cdr3_aa: CASIGGGRVTLLDYGYTF; cdr3_nt: TGCGCCAGCATTGGGGGGGGACGGGTTACCCTCTTAGACTATGGCTACACCTTC
j_call: TRBJ2-7; clone_size: -; v_call: TRBV2; d_call: TRBD1; cdr3_aa: CASRPGQGRSSSYEQYF; cdr3_nt: TGTGCCAGCAGACCGGGACAGGGGAGGTCAAGCTCCTACGAGCAGTACTTC
j_call: TRBJ2-5; clone_size: -; v_call: TRBV5-4; d_call: -; cdr3_aa: CASSTARGETQYF; cdr3_nt: TGTGCCAGCAGCACCGCGAGGGGGGAGACCCAGTACTTC
j_call: TRBJ2-3; clone_size: once; v_call: TRBV29-1; d_call: TRBD2; cdr3_aa: CSGLSSLAGARTDTQYF; cdr3_nt: TGCAGCGGACTCTCCTCCTTAGCGGGGGCAAGGACAGATACGCAGTATTTT
j_call: TRBJ1-2; clone_size: -; v_call: TRBV5-4; d_call: -; cdr3_aa: CASSLAMSRDTRNGYTF; cdr3_nt: TGTGCCAGCAGCTTGGCGATGTCAAGGGACACTCGCAATGGCTACACCTTC
j_call: TRBJ1-6; clone_size: -; v_call: TRBV6-5; d_call: -; cdr3_aa: CASSWDPAGNSPLHF; cdr3_nt: TGTGCCAGCAGTTGGGACCCCGCGGGGAATTCACCCCTCCACTTT
j_call: TRBJ2-3; clone_size: -; v_call: TRBV5-3; d_call: TRBD2; cdr3_aa: CARSLGPSGGPSNSTDTQYF; cdr3_nt: TGTGCCAGAAGCTTGGGGCCTAGCGGGGGGCCTTCCAATTCCACAGATACGCAGTATTTT
j_call: TRBJ2-1; clone_size: -; v_call: TRBV5-1; d_call: TRBD1; cdr3_aa: CASSLWDRGNEQFF; cdr3_nt: TGCGCCAGCAGCTTATGGGACAGGGGGAATGAGCAGTTCTTC
j_call: TRBJ2-7; clone_size: -; v_call: TRBV9; d_call: -; cdr3_aa: CASSVVPQRGTYEQYF; cdr3_nt: TGTGCCAGCAGCGTAGTGCCACAAAGGGGGACCTACGAGCAGTACTTC
j_call: TRBJ2-1; clone_size: -; v_call: TRBV19; d_call: TRBD2; cdr3_aa: CASSIKRTSGWNEQFF; cdr3_nt: TGTGCCAGTAGTATTAAAAGGACTAGCGGGTGGAATGAGCAGTTCTTC
j_call: TRBJ1-6; clone_size: -; v_call: TRBV3-1/TRBV3-2; d_call: TRBD1; cdr3_aa: CASSARTGDSPLHF; cdr3_nt: TGTGCCAGCAGCGCCCGGACAGGGGATTCACCCCTCCACTTT
j_call: TRBJ1-5; clone_size: -; v_call: TRBV2; d_call: -; cdr3_aa: CASSDGWGNQPQHF; cdr3_nt: TGTGCCAGCAGCGACGGGTGGGGCAATCAGCCCCAGCATTTT
j_call: TRBJ1-1; clone_size: -; v_call: TRBV27; d_call: -; cdr3_aa: CASSWGRVTEAFF; cdr3_nt: TGTGCCAGCAGTTGGGGCAGAGTCACTGAAGCTTTCTTT
j_call: TRBJ1-2; clone_size: -; v_call: TRBV7-6; d_call: -; cdr3_aa: CASSLAEGSGYTF; cdr3_nt: TGTGCCAGCAGCTTAGCTGAGGGTTCTGGCTACACCTTC
j_call: TRBJ2-2; clone_size: -; v_call: TRBV11-2; d_call: -; cdr3_aa: CASSAGQFANTGELFF; cdr3_nt: TGTGCCAGCAGCGCGGGACAGTTCGCGAACACCGGGGAGCTGTTTTTT
j_call: TRBJ1-1; clone_size: -; v_call: TRBV27; d_call: -; cdr3_aa: CASKIRGGEAFF; cdr3_nt: TGTGCCAGCAAAATCAGGGGTGGTGAAGCTTTCTTT
j_call: TRBJ2-1; clone_size: -; v_call: TRBV30; d_call: -; cdr3_aa: CAWRIGQVNEQFF; cdr3_nt: TGTGCCTGGAGGATTGGCCAGGTCAATGAGCAGTTCTTC
j_call: TRBJ2-3; clone_size: -; v_call: TRBV5-4; d_call: TRBD2; cdr3_aa: CASSLVLAGGRGTDTQYF; cdr3_nt: TGTGCCAGCAGCTTGGTGCTAGCGGGGGGGCGAGGCACAGATACGCAGTATTTT
j_call: TRBJ1-2; clone_size: -; v_call: TRBV12-3/TRBV12-4; d_call: TRBD1; cdr3_aa: CASRARGYGYTF; cdr3_nt: TGTGCCTCAAGGGCCAGGGGGTACGGCTACACCTTC
j_call: TRBJ1-5; clone_size: once; v_call: TRBV19; d_call: -; cdr3_aa: CASSTLTGSNQPQHF; cdr3_nt: TGTGCCAGTAGTACCCTAACAGGTAGCAATCAGCCCCAGCATTTT
j_call: TRBJ2-3; clone_size: -; v_call: TRBV10-1; d_call: -; cdr3_aa: CASSEPGYSYDTQYF; cdr3_nt: TGCGCCAGCAGTGAGCCGGGGTACAGCTATGATACGCAGTATTTT
j_call: TRBJ1-4; clone_size: few; v_call: TRBV5-5; d_call: TRBD1; cdr3_aa: CASSTLLGSRQGGEKLFF; cdr3_nt: TGTGCCAGCAGCACCCTTCTGGGGAGTAGACAGGGCGGTGAAAAACTGTTTTTT
j_call: TRBJ1-5; clone_size: -; v_call: TRBV11-2; d_call: TRBD1; cdr3_aa: CASSLLGTGHQPQHF; cdr3_nt: TGTGCCAGCAGTCTATTAGGGACAGGGCATCAGCCCCAGCATTTT
j_call: TRBJ2-4; clone_size: once; v_call: TRBV5-3; d_call: TRBD1; cdr3_aa: CARSFQDREGDKNIQYF; cdr3_nt: TGTGCCAGAAGCTTCCAGGACAGGGAAGGGGACAAAAACATTCAGTACTTC
j_call: TRBJ1-4; clone_size: -; v_call: TRBV5-8; d_call: TRBD1; cdr3_aa: CASSQGVMNEKLFF; cdr3_nt: TGTGCCAGCAGCCAGGGGGTGATGAATGAAAAACTGTTTTTT
j_call: TRBJ1-1; clone_size: -; v_call: TRBV6-4; d_call: -; cdr3_aa: CASSDSTLVEGPETEAFF; cdr3_nt: TGTGCCAGCAGTGACTCGACCCTCGTGGAGGGGCCCGAGACTGAAGCTTTCTTT
j_call: TRBJ1-3; clone_size: -; v_call: TRBV5-4; d_call: -; cdr3_aa: CASSPMVGRGSGNTIYF; cdr3_nt: TGTGCCAGCAGCCCGATGGTTGGGAGGGGCTCTGGAAACACCATATATTTT